These T cell receptor beta chains were read from a single sample in a study of blood T cell repertoires in COVID-19. Clones were sequenced by immunoSEQ multiplex PCR, and TCRdb holds only the in-frame ones, with some missing. The sample carries hundreds of thousands of clones, around 87% recorded once. Sequenced input: PBMCs or T cells enriched from blood (not recorded which). The receptors here all came from a woman in her late teens or twenties with acute COVID-19. Both conserved end residues are part of each CDR3. The D gene is left open where the match is weak. Size is stated for part of the rows, as once, few or many counts, or as a class when the clone is expanded.

d_gene: TRBD1; abundance: .; j_gene: TRBJ2-7; len: 15; v_gene: TRBV15; CDR3aa: CATSRADRSLYEQYF; CDR3nt: TGTGCCACCAGCAGAGCGGACAGGTCACTCTACGAGCAGTACTTC
d_gene: TRBD1; abundance: .; j_gene: TRBJ1-6; len: 15; v_gene: TRBV27; CDR3aa: CASTRTGNYNSPLHF; CDR3nt: TGTGCCAGCACGAGGACAGGGAACTATAATTCACCCCTCCACTTT
d_gene: TRBD1; abundance: .; j_gene: TRBJ1-3; len: 12; v_gene: TRBV2; CDR3aa: CASSGQGGTIYF; CDR3nt: TGTGCCAGCAGTGGGCAGGGGGGCACCATATATTTT
d_gene: .; abundance: .; j_gene: TRBJ1-4; len: 15; v_gene: TRBV6-2/TRBV6-3; CDR3aa: CASSYSTATNEKLFF; CDR3nt: TGTGCCAGCAGTTACTCGACAGCAACTAATGAAAAACTGTTTTTT
d_gene: TRBD1; abundance: .; j_gene: TRBJ2-7; len: 11; v_gene: TRBV28; CDR3aa: CASRRGLEQYF; CDR3nt: TGTGCCAGCAGAAGGGGGCTCGAGCAGTACTTC
d_gene: TRBD2; abundance: .; j_gene: TRBJ2-1; len: 17; v_gene: TRBV27; CDR3aa: CASSFERASGRVSEQFF; CDR3nt: TGTGCCAGCAGTTTCGAAAGGGCTAGCGGGAGGGTGAGTGAGCAGTTCTTC
d_gene: TRBD1; abundance: once; j_gene: TRBJ2-1; len: 15; v_gene: TRBV25-1; CDR3aa: CASSGTGVTYNEQFF; CDR3nt: TGTGCCAGCAGTGGAACAGGGGTGACCTACAATGAGCAGTTCTTC
d_gene: TRBD2; abundance: .; j_gene: TRBJ2-2; len: 18; v_gene: TRBV10-1; CDR3aa: CASSEGTSGRRNTGELFF; CDR3nt: TGCGCCAGCAGTGAGGGGACTAGCGGGAGGCGGAACACCGGGGAGCTGTTTTTT
d_gene: .; abundance: .; j_gene: TRBJ2-1; len: 11; v_gene: TRBV5-6; CDR3aa: CASSAYNEQFF; CDR3nt: TGTGCCAGCAGCGCGTACAATGAGCAGTTCTTC
d_gene: .; abundance: .; j_gene: TRBJ2-1; len: 12; v_gene: TRBV21-1; CDR3aa: CAGRLVNNEQFF; CDR3nt: TGTGCCGGCCGACTGGTTAACAATGAGCAGTTCTTC
d_gene: TRBD1; abundance: .; j_gene: TRBJ1-2; len: 15; v_gene: TRBV10-1; CDR3aa: CASSPGQGANYGYTF; CDR3nt: TGCGCCAGCAGTCCTGGACAGGGCGCAAACTATGGCTACACCTTC
d_gene: TRBD2; abundance: .; j_gene: TRBJ2-1; len: 15; v_gene: TRBV6-5; CDR3aa: CASTGRREAYNEQFF; CDR3nt: TGTGCCAGCACCGGGCGGCGGGAGGCCTACAATGAGCAGTTCTTC
d_gene: TRBD1; abundance: .; j_gene: TRBJ1-2; len: 12; v_gene: TRBV7-9; CDR3aa: CAISGTGGGYTF; CDR3nt: TGTGCCATCTCGGGGACAGGGGGCGGCTACACCTTC
d_gene: .; abundance: once; j_gene: TRBJ2-3; len: 16; v_gene: TRBV7-3; CDR3aa: CASSLAQGIGTDTQYF; CDR3nt: TGTGCCAGCAGCTTAGCCCAGGGAATTGGCACAGATACGCAGTATTTT
d_gene: TRBD1; abundance: .; j_gene: TRBJ2-1; len: 15; v_gene: TRBV15; CDR3aa: CATSRETGGYNEQFF; CDR3nt: TGTGCCACCAGCAGAGAGACAGGGGGATACAATGAGCAGTTCTTC
d_gene: TRBD1; abundance: .; j_gene: TRBJ1-6; len: 14; v_gene: TRBV5-4; CDR3aa: CASSLGTGDSPLHF; CDR3nt: TGTGCCAGCAGCTTGGGGACAGGGGATTCACCCCTCCACTTT
d_gene: TRBD1; abundance: .; j_gene: TRBJ1-2; len: 13; v_gene: TRBV6-5; CDR3aa: CASGTGWGNGYTF; CDR3nt: TGTGCCAGCGGGACAGGGTGGGGAAATGGCTACACCTTC
d_gene: .; abundance: .; j_gene: TRBJ2-6; len: 18; v_gene: TRBV6-2/TRBV6-3; CDR3aa: CASSYGGHRASGANVLTF; CDR3nt: TGTGCCAGCAGTTACGGGGGACACCGAGCCTCTGGGGCCAACGTCCTGACTTTC
d_gene: .; abundance: .; j_gene: TRBJ1-5; len: 14; v_gene: TRBV27; CDR3aa: CASSLVGGNQPQHF; CDR3nt: TGTGCCAGCAGTTTGGTGGGAGGCAATCAGCCCCAGCATTTT
d_gene: TRBD2; abundance: .; j_gene: TRBJ2-3; len: 16; v_gene: TRBV5-4; CDR3aa: CASSPTSGTVADTQYF; CDR3nt: TGTGCCAGCAGCCCGACTAGCGGGACAGTAGCAGATACGCAGTATTTT
d_gene: .; abundance: .; j_gene: TRBJ1-1; len: 17; v_gene: TRBV4-2; CDR3aa: CASSQDYQRIPHTEAFF; CDR3nt: TGTGCCAGCAGCCAAGATTACCAGCGGATTCCCCACACTGAAGCTTTCTTT
d_gene: TRBD2; abundance: .; j_gene: TRBJ2-7; len: 15; v_gene: TRBV11-2; CDR3aa: CASRPGGLVPYEQYF; CDR3nt: TGTGCCAGCAGGCCTGGCGGACTAGTACCCTACGAGCAGTACTTC
d_gene: TRBD2; abundance: .; j_gene: TRBJ2-7; len: 18; v_gene: TRBV5-1; CDR3aa: CASSSGLAGGQRRYEQYF; CDR3nt: TGCGCCAGCAGCTCCGGACTAGCGGGAGGGCAGCGGAGGTACGAGCAGTACTTC
d_gene: TRBD1; abundance: .; j_gene: TRBJ2-3; len: 15; v_gene: TRBV11-1; CDR3aa: CASSLVTGSTDTQYF; CDR3nt: TGTGCCAGCAGCTTAGTGACAGGGAGCACAGATACGCAGTATTTT
d_gene: TRBD2; abundance: .; j_gene: TRBJ2-7; len: 14; v_gene: TRBV19; CDR3aa: CASSIRAGENEQYF; CDR3nt: TGTGCCAGTAGTATACGAGCGGGAGAGAACGAGCAGTACTTC
d_gene: .; abundance: few; j_gene: TRBJ1-5; len: 14; v_gene: TRBV27; CDR3aa: CASSSAGGNQPQHF; CDR3nt: TGTGCCAGCAGTTCAGCGGGGGGCAATCAGCCCCAGCATTTT
d_gene: .; abundance: once; j_gene: TRBJ2-7; len: 12; v_gene: TRBV27; CDR3aa: CASSLRQYEQYF; CDR3nt: TGTGCCAGCAGCCTGAGGCAATACGAGCAGTACTTC
d_gene: TRBD1; abundance: .; j_gene: TRBJ1-6; len: 13; v_gene: TRBV27; CDR3aa: CASRGQANSPLHF; CDR3nt: TGTGCCAGCCGGGGACAGGCAAATTCACCCCTCCACTTT
d_gene: .; abundance: .; j_gene: TRBJ2-7; len: 12; v_gene: TRBV27; CDR3aa: CASRRNRYEQYF; CDR3nt: TGTGCCAGCAGGAGGAACCGATACGAGCAGTACTTC
d_gene: TRBD1; abundance: .; j_gene: TRBJ2-7; len: 12; v_gene: TRBV27; CDR3aa: CATQGADYEQYF; CDR3nt: TGTGCCACACAGGGGGCAGACTACGAGCAGTACTTC
d_gene: .; abundance: once; j_gene: TRBJ1-2; len: 14; v_gene: TRBV6-5; CDR3aa: CASSLLGGDYGYTF; CDR3nt: TGTGCCAGCAGTTTACTTGGGGGGGACTATGGCTACACCTTC
d_gene: .; abundance: .; j_gene: TRBJ1-1; len: 14; v_gene: TRBV21-1; CDR3aa: CASSHRGCSTEAFF; CDR3nt: TGTGCCAGCAGCCACAGGGGTTGTAGCACTGAAGCTTTCTTT
d_gene: .; abundance: once; j_gene: TRBJ1-6; len: 17; v_gene: TRBV27; CDR3aa: CASSSVGGASYNSPLHF; CDR3nt: TGTGCCAGCAGTTCCGTTGGAGGGGCATCCTATAATTCACCCCTCCACTTT